This TCR beta chain was captured in a study of Ad26.COV2.S vaccination and SARS-CoV-2 variants. Germline V gene lookup returns CDR1 SNHLY and CDR2 FYNNEI. Between the trimmed V and J ends, which lost 11 bases and 0 bases, there was a span of 12 bases. This CDR3 contains 13 residues. Treatment of the sample: 19 received Ad26.COV2.S at low or high dose, single or two shots; about 5 received placebo; per-sample allocation not given. The investigators took samples on day 63 after the first vaccine or placebo injection. Here immunoSEQ multiplex PCR was the method, and the copy in TCRdb shows in-frame clones only, minus some. The sample lists roughly 320,000 clones, around four fifths occurring once.

Sequences were derived from peripheral blood, sampled in a trial of Ad26.COV2.S vaccine versus placebo. This TCR came from a person between 18 and 65 years old who received the Ad26.COV2.S COVID-19 vaccine or a placebo. This chain uses TRBV2 with TRBJ2-3, with D tentatively TRBD1 or TRBD2 (6 bases each). CDR3 DNA: TGTGCCGGAGGGGGGACTAGCACAGATACGCAGTATTTT. Encoded protein: CAGGGTSTDTQYF.